This T cell receptor (beta chain) was identified in a study of cytomegalovirus exposure and HLA in healthy donors (dated by TCRdb to about 2017). Broadly, across the study: An earlier analysis of 587 of the donors reported around 280 Gb of sequence data and around 110 million unique TCR beta sequences obtained from approximately 180 million T cells. About 300 gigabases of sequencing data and 70 million to 100 million unique TCR sequences were included in an early release covering 550 to 650 HLA-typed donors. The genetic ancestry cluster associated with self-reported Caucasian donors included 70% to 85% of the approximately 400 genotyped donors. The study aimed to test whether cataloging public T cell receptors could reveal signatures of past pathogen exposure. Using immunosequencing, the study profiled T cell repertoires from 550 to 750 subjects and related those repertoires to cytomegalovirus serostatus. A separate validation cohort of roughly 110 different subjects was used in addition to the roughly 620-subject first cohort. The study combined high-throughput TCR immunosequencing, statistical association of individual TCRs with disease status, and machine learning to predict cytomegalovirus infection status. A later analysis re-analyzed previously published TCR beta repertoires from 550 to 700 donors and added high-resolution HLA genotyping to study TCR occurrence patterns. The later analysis used no new phenotypic data to find candidate immune exposures, relying instead on TCR beta sequences and their occurrence across donors. To decide whether each TCR beta V gene segment behaved as functional or pseudogenic, an earlier analysis of some 600 of the donors relied on high-throughput TCR beta sequencing. Alongside the repertoire data, information on donor age, sex, ethnicity and CMV serostatus was compiled. Genome-wide SNP genotypes for about 60% of the 666 donors were used in a later genetic analysis, which treated that subset as a discovery cohort. Every discovery cohort repertoire had been produced on one sequencing platform. HLA typing included class I and class II loci at four-digit resolution. The number of donors typed differed by locus, with about 629-630 for A, B, C, DRB1 and DQB1, over 500 for DQA1, 600 to 610 for DPA1, and about 450 for DPB1. Roughly 5 DR-DQ haplotypes were handled as single units for association and clustering because linkage in the cohort was strong. Among about 410 genotyped donors of the cohort, an average of approximately 200,000 unique TCR beta nucleotide sequences was sequenced per donor, of which roughly 18% were non-productive.

The library was built by means of the immunoSEQ multiplex PCR assay. For the multiplex PCR, a mixture combining 60 forward primers for TCR Vbeta segments and 13 reverse primers for TCR Jbeta segments was used. The CDR3 region of rearranged TCR beta genes was amplified from genomic DNA with a multiplex PCR assay. The amplified TCR beta libraries were sequenced on the Illumina HiSeq System as 87-base-pair reads. As for the authors' bioinformatics: A later analysis tallied approximately 87 million unique TCR beta chains across the approximately 670 repertoires, and 10 million to 11 million of those chains were shared by two or more donors. Raw reads were error-corrected and collapsed into unique sequences by a nearest-neighbor algorithm in which closely related sequences were merged to remove PCR and sequencing errors. Alignment of CDR3 sequences to IMGT reference sequences was used to assign V, D and J gene segments. For a sequence to be retained, a match of at least six nucleotides was required to both a V gene segment and a J gene segment. Rearrangements were called productive when the CDR3 lacked stop codons and stayed in frame with V and J; all others were non-productive. CDR3 was defined by IMGT convention, running from the second conserved V-encoded cysteine to the conserved J-encoded phenylalanine. Sequences without an unambiguous match to a single V gene segment were excluded from the earlier analysis of a few hundred of the donors. An earlier analysis of 500 to 600 of the donors classified V segments as functional when productive rearrangements were above 56.7% and as segregating when the standard deviation between donors was above 5%. A statistical classification framework was developed to diagnose cytomegalovirus status using the catalog of TCR beta chain sequences. In a later analysis, V and J genes were assigned by comparing TCR nucleotide sequences against IMGT/GENE-DB human TR gene sequences. The TCRdist pipeline was used in a later analysis to assign CDR3 sequences and most-parsimonious VDJ recombination scenarios. In a later analysis, each TCR beta chain was defined by its CDR3 amino acid sequence together with its V-gene family, and reads without a unique V-gene family were excluded. A later analysis removed over 500 highly shared, low-generation-probability nucleotide sequences to deal with suspected cross-contamination and a sequencing artifact. For each public chain, a later analysis derived a clonal expansion index from normalized ranks of inferred template counts within each repertoire. A later analysis computed generation probabilities with a VDJ recombination model fitted to out-of-frame rearrangements, and checked the results against IGoR. In a later analysis, TCR-TCR, TCR-HLA and TCR-CMV co-occurrence was scored with hypergeometric tests, and a repertoire-size bias correction was applied to TCR pairs. In a later analysis, false discovery rates were estimated by permuting HLA or CMV assignments 20 times. In a later analysis, co-occurring TCRs were grouped using DBSCAN, and TCRdist sequence similarity was added for clustering within HLA-allele-positive subsets. For co-occurrence clustering, repertoires with fewer than 30,000 or more than 120,000 public chains were excluded, along with roughly five repertoires with anomalous nucleotide sharing. This immuneACCESS table, as held by TCRdb, lists in-frame sequences with V and J called but not all clones. Of the missing ones, under half trace to an unresolved V gene in checked studies; the others have no known cause. D and trimming come from the DNA, and the V and J calls and clone size come from that table. The sample table records 200,000 to 250,000 clones; roughly four fifths of these occur just once. The ten largest clones capture approximately 0.62% of the sample.

The cohort consisted of some 730 healthy bone marrow donors. All cohort members were sampled while nominally healthy, although unrecorded immune exposures were likely present. The donor tested CMV seronegative and was one of the 352 seronegative cohort members. Every donor gave a peripheral blood sample, and the peripheral blood mononuclear cells from that sample were used for TCR beta sequencing. Genomic DNA extraction from the blood cell samples was performed with the Qiagen DNeasy Blood Extraction Kit. As concerns this clone: The target of this receptor is not known. A junction end diverges from the germline sequence, so it may reflect a read error.

Overall results and qualifications from the work: Compared with the approximately 600-donor mean, donors in an Asian-associated ancestry cluster had fewer N-insertions in productive TCRs, according to a later genetic analysis. Because counts were too low, around 17 rarely observed V segments, including chromosome 9 orphons, were left out of the earlier analysis of about 620 of the donors. The authors suggested that the approach could potentially be generalized to other disease states and immunological phenotypes. At a false discovery rate of 0.05, a later analysis linked roughly 17,000 TCR beta sequences to specific HLA alleles. Strong co-occurrence of HLA alleles, especially DR and DQ, made assigning TCR associations to individual alleles difficult. In vitro tests confirmed that three of the cytomegalovirus-associated TCR beta chains recognize cytomegalovirus antigens. An association between a missense DCLRE1C variant and V-gene and J-gene trimming of TCR beta chains was found in a later genetic analysis and replicated in an independent cohort. Several of the top co-occurrence clusters appeared to be linked to parvovirus B19, influenza, CMV and Epstein-Barr virus, according to a later analysis. According to a later analysis, most CMV-associated TCR beta chains appeared to be HLA-restricted, and the HLA associations seemed to be driven largely by CMV exposure. Immune exposure information for the cohort was limited to CMV serostatus. A later analysis found that HLA-associated TCR beta chains were more clonally expanded and had lower generation probabilities than equally common non-associated chains. Because some donors lacked HLA typing at each locus, the association tests relied only on the typed subset. The classifier was reported to diagnose cytomegalovirus status with high specificity and sensitivity in both the original cohort and the validation cohort. In an earlier analysis of under 600 of the donors, most TCR beta V segments were observed in productive rearrangements about 87% or about 30% of the time, broadly matching IMGT annotations. A group of highly shared sequence variants was considered likely to be a technical artifact of the sequencing pipeline. A later analysis found that TCR association rates varied across HLA loci, with DRB1 alleles showing the most associated TCRs and HLA-C alleles the fewest. In the study, about 150 TCR beta chains were listed as associated with cytomegalovirus. In this cohort, only TCR beta chains were sequenced, and detectable features were limited by the absence of alpha or paired-chain data. Linkage disequilibrium might explain the correlated functional status among segregating V segments, but an unknown experimental factor could not be excluded. Some IMGT-functional V segments, including TRBV6-2 and TRBV6-3, could not be told apart with the 87-base-pair reads, so those segments were excluded. Sequencing depth was assumed to be roughly uniform across donors in the presence/absence analyses, though that assumption may not hold. Most TCR sequences were seen in very few donors, while some public TCRs were found in many individuals. A further reported finding was that TCR beta sequences accurately predicted the HLA-A and HLA-B alleles for most subjects in the first cohort.

Counted from cysteine to phenylalanine, this CDR3 has 11 amino acids. Just the 33-base CDR3 DNA is kept, in frame starting at base 1. The germline V gene sets CDR1 to SGHRS and CDR2 to YFSETQ. This clonotype originated in a woman between 35 and 50 years old in good health and CMV-seronegative. The sequenced material came from PBMCs. The chain employs TRBV5-1 and TRBJ2-5, with the D gene too uncertain to name. The CDR3 here reads CASGLEETQYF. Read as DNA, the sequence is TGCGCCAGCGGCTTAGAGGAGACCCAGTACTTC. With all but the CDR3 taken from the reference TRBV5-1 and TRBJ2-5 genes, the full variable domain is: KAGVTQTPRYLIKTRGQQVTLSCSPISGHRSVSWYQQTPGQGLQFLFEYFSETQRNKGNFPGRFSGRQFSNSRSEMNVSTLELGDSALYLCASGLEETQYFGPGTRLLVL.